The subject of this entry is one T cell receptor (beta chain). What it binds is not known. This sample includes further DNA sequences coding for the same CDR3. Donors were healthy HIV-negative adults without recent acute infections or vaccinations. These data come from a study of shared clonotypes between healthy human individuals. Study in general: Donor ages ranged 18 to 49 years: a couple of women, a few men. Study results and limitations: An anticipated effect of sequencing depth on clonotype sharing among donors was recognized.

Trimming pared 0 bases from V and 2 bases from J, leaving 3 bases between. This CDR3 has 13 residues. Germline CDR1 and CDR2: KGHSH and LQKENI. The method was immunoSEQ multiplex PCR; TCRdb's version includes in-frame clones alone and lacks a portion of them. The repertoire holds over a million clones, roughly 97% seen once, with approximately 1.2% in the top ten. This TCR came from a man aged 30-40 years in good health. V usage is TRBV18 and J usage is TRBJ2-3; unclear D gene. The sequencing sample was made of naive CD4+ T cells sorted from blood. Specified subset: CD45RA+ positively selected. CDR3 sequence (DNA): TGTGCCAGCTCACCACCGTCCACAGATACGCAGTATTTT. Encoded protein: CASSPPSTDTQYF.